These 17 T cell receptor beta chains were all obtained from the same sample, sequenced in a study of blood T cells in healthy people across ages. Primers used in a second PCR of about 7 to 12 cycles were a sample-barcoded 5' primer and a J-beta primer mix. TCRdb called the 5' RACE reads again in MiXCR, with one record for every CDR3 protein. The sample records about 970,000 distinct CDR3 sequences, 51% being singletons. Sequencing used blood. These receptors came from a woman aged 55-70 years in good health.

The V and J genes are TRBV29-1 and TRBJ2-7; a possible D gene is TRBD2 (5 bases). The CDR3 totals 13 residues. V lost 4 bases, J lost 4 bases, and 14 bases lay in between. CDR1 SQVTM and CDR2 ANQGSEA come from the germline V gene. The chain's CDR3 is CSVVGSDQYEQYF. As DNA, the CDR3 is TGCAGCGTTGTTGGTAGCGATCAGTACGAGCAGTACTTC.

The gene calls are TRBV12-3 or TRBV12-4 and TRBJ2-5; 9 bases fit TRBD1. V was clipped by 6 bases and J by 4 bases; unmatched bases: 3. The CDR3 sequence is 13 residues long. The CDR3 protein is CASRQGARETQYF. The CDR3 DNA sequence: TGTGCCAGCAGACAGGGGGCCCGAGAGACCCAGTACTTC.

The V and J genes are TRBV30 and TRBJ2-1; tentative D call: TRBD1 (7 bases). V was pared by 8 bases and J by 9 bases, with 14 bases between. The CDR3 extends over 11 amino acids. Germline assignment: CDR1 GTSNPN and CDR2 SVGIG (reference sequence). This CDR3 reads CAAGGWSEQFF. The CDR3 region has the DNA TGTGCCGCAGGGGGGTGGAGTGAGCAGTTCTTC.

This clonotype appeared a single time. V gene TRBV7-2 combines with J gene TRBJ2-7; 7 positions match TRBD2. The CDR3 covers 14 residues. Germline V gene sequence: CDR1 SGHTA, CDR2 FQGNSA. V was clipped by 2 bases and J by 3 bases; unmatched bases: 4. The CDR3 sequence is CASSLRSSGYEQYF. For the CDR3, the DNA is TGTGCCAGCAGCTTAAGGTCTAGCGGCTACGAGCAGTACTTC. Full variable domain (outside the CDR3, taken from reference TRBV7-2 and TRBJ2-7): GAGVSQSPSNKVTEKGKDVELRCDPISGHTALYWYRQSLGQGLEFLIYFQGNSAPDKSGLPSDRFSAERTGGSVSTLTIQRTQQEDSAVYLCASSLRSSGYEQYFGPGTRLTVT.

The rearrangement joins TRBV7-9 to TRBJ1-2; TRBD1 aligns across 7 bases. V was pared by 3 bases and J by 6 bases, with 10 bases of the junction left unmatched. Germline assignment: CDR1 SEHNR and CDR2 FQNEAQ (reference sequence). This CDR3 spans 15 amino acids. CDR3 amino acids: CASSFSGGTAHGYTF. The CDR3 bases are TGTGCCAGCAGCTTTAGTGGCGGGACAGCCCATGGCTACACCTTC.

This clonotype was counted between two and nine times. J is TRBJ2-7 and V is TRBV28; 7 nucleotides agree with TRBD1. V lost 8 bases to trimming and J lost 4 bases; unmatched junction nucleotides: 11. Germline assignment: CDR1 MDHEN and CDR2 SYDVKM. CDR3 length: 14 amino acids. CDR3 DNA: TGTGCCAGCCGGCCCGGGACAGAGTTTTACGAGCAGTACTTC. Its translation is CASRPGTEFYEQYF. Together with reference TRBV28 and TRBJ2-7, the CDR3 gives the full variable domain: DVKVTQSSRYLVKRTGEKVFLECVQDMDHENMFWYRQDPGLGLRLIYFSYDVKMKEKGDIPEGYSVSREKKERFSLILESASTNQTSMYLCASRPGTEFYEQYFGPGTRLTVT.

V is TRBV28 and J is TRBJ2-5; TRBD2 matches at 8 bases. The end of the DNA fits TRBJ2-7 better, so the J call may be wrong. Germline CDR1 MDHEN, CDR2 SYDVKM. The CDR3 spans 16 residues. This CDR3 reads CASSFLSGRSNYEQYF. CDR3 DNA sequence: TGTGCCAGCAGTTTCCTGAGCGGGAGATCTAACTACGAGCAGTACTTC.

The chain joins TRBV3-1 to TRBJ2-6, with TRBD1 matching 7 bases. The V segment lost 0 bases and the J segment 4 bases; nucleotides outside the gene matches: 9. The CDR3 is made up of 18 amino acids. Germline CDR1 is LGHDT and CDR2 is YNNKEL (reference sequence). This CDR3 reads CASSQDRNRGLGANVLTF. The CDR3 nucleotides read TGTGCCAGCAGCCAAGACCGAAACAGGGGCCTGGGGGCCAACGTCCTGACTTTC.

The chain is built from TRBV29-1 and TRBJ2-1; D is perhaps TRBD2 (6 bases). The CDR3 extends over 13 amino acids. V was trimmed by 4 bases and J by 13 bases, leaving 20 bases between them. Germline CDR1 reads SQVTM; CDR2 reads ANQGSEA. CDR3 sequence reads: CSVVLGGAETQFF. For the CDR3, the DNA is TGCAGCGTTGTTCTGGGCGGGGCGGAGACCCAGTTCTTC.

This clonotype occurred a few times. This chain joins TRBV7-9 and TRBJ2-4, with D tentatively TRBD1 (5 bases). V lost 1 base, J lost 6 bases, and 7 bases lay in between. From germline, CDR1 is SEHNR and CDR2 FQNEAQ (reference sequence). The CDR3 consists of 13 residues. CDR3 DNA sequence: TGTGCCAGCAGCTTAGAAGACAGAAACATTCAGTACTTC. As protein: CASSLEDRNIQYF. The full variable domain, with the rest looked up from reference TRBV7-9 and TRBJ2-4, is DTGVSQNPRHKITKRGQNVTFRCDPISEHNRLYWYRQTLGQGPEFLTYFQNEAQLEKSRLLSDRFSAERPKGSFSTLEIQRTEQGDSAMYLCASSLEDRNIQYFGAGTRLSVL.

The DNA of the CDR3 is TGTGCCAGCAGTGGCCGGGACAGGGTCCCAACAAACTACGAGCAGTACTTC. Its protein is CASSGRDRVPTNYEQYF. This rearrangement joins TRBV2 to TRBJ2-7; 9 nucleotides line up with TRBD1. The CDR3 has 17 amino acids. CDR1 is SNHLY and CDR2 is FYNNEI in the germline V gene. V was pared by 4 bases and J by 3 bases, with 13 bases of the junction left unmatched. Full variable domain (remainder filled in from reference TRBV2 and TRBJ2-7): EPEVTQTPSHQVTQMGQEVILRCVPISNHLYFYWYRQILGQKVEFLVSFYNNEISEKSEIFDDQFSVERPDGSNFTLKIRSTKLEDSAMYFCASSGRDRVPTNYEQYFGPGTRLTVT.

Note on this clonotype: With a much larger clone just one base away, this may be a read error. J is TRBJ2-5 and V is TRBV7-2, with D tentatively TRBD1 or TRBD2 (7 bases each). The closer fit of TRBJ2-1 to the DNA end suggests the J call may be wrong. This CDR3 region has 14 residues. The germline CDR1 and CDR2 sequences are SGHTA and FQGNSA. CDR3 sequence: CASSFRGGQETQFF. In DNA, the CDR3 is TGTGCCAGCAGCTTCAGGGGGGGACAAGAGACCCAGTTCTTC.

This clonotype has just a few counts. The CDR3 bases are TGTGCCAGCAGCTTGATTCAGGGTGAGACCCAGTACTTC. Its protein is CASSLIQGETQYF. The chain employs TRBV7-2 and TRBJ2-5; maybe TRBD1 (5 bases). V gave up 3 bases and J gave up 5 bases, with 10 bases separating them. This CDR3 contains 13 residues. Per the germline V gene, CDR1 is SGHTA and CDR2 is FQGNSA.

This rearrangement joins TRBV9 to TRBJ2-1; 9 bases agree with TRBD1. The CDR3 has 16 amino acids. With 0 bases clipped from V and 5 bases from J, the junction kept 6 bases outside the gene matches. Germline CDR1 reads SGDLS; CDR2 reads YYNGEE. CDR3 nucleotides: TGTGCCAGCAGCGTAGCTTTAGGACAGGGGAACAATGAGCAGTTCTTC. This sequence encodes CASSVALGQGNNEQFF.

This clonotype was seen a handful of times. The J gene is TRBJ2-3, the V gene TRBV18; 7 nucleotides match TRBD1. The CDR3 covers 13 residues. Per the germline V gene, CDR1 is KGHSH and CDR2 is LQKENI. V lost 6 bases and J lost 9; bases outside the gene matches: 9. The CDR3 loop is CASSPTGDRTQYF. Here the CDR3 DNA reads TGTGCCAGCTCGCCAACAGGGGATCGGACGCAGTATTTT.

This clonotype was picked up a small number of times. This chain joins TRBV29-1 and TRBJ2-5, with TRBD2 as a possible D gene (5 bases). Germline lookup yields CDR1 SQVTM and CDR2 ANQGSEA. The CDR3 is made up of 14 amino acids. The germline V and J ends were trimmed by 2 bases and 4 bases, with 14 bases remaining between them. CDR3 coding DNA: TGCAGCGTTGAAAACTTGAGGGTGGGAGAGACCCAGTACTTC. Residues: CSVENLRVGETQYF.

The V and J genes are TRBV12-3 or TRBV12-4 and TRBJ2-1, with TRBD2 matching over 15 bases. The CDR3 is 18 residues long. V lost 6 bases, J lost 2 bases, and 8 bases stayed unmatched. CDR3 DNA: TGTGCCAGCAGACCGGGACTAGCGGGAGGACGCGCCTACAATGAGCAGTTCTTC. Protein: CASRPGLAGGRAYNEQFF.